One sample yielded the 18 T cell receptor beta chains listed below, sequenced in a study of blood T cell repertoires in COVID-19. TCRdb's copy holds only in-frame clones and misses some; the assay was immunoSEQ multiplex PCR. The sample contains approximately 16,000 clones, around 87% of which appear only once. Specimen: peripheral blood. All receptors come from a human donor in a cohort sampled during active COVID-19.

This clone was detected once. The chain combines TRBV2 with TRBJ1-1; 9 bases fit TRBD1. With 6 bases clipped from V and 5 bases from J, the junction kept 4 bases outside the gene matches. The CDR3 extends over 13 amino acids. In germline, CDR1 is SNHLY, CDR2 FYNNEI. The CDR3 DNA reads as TGTGCCAGCAGCCGGGACAGGGTAACTGAAGCTTTCTTT. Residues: CASSRDRVTEAFF.

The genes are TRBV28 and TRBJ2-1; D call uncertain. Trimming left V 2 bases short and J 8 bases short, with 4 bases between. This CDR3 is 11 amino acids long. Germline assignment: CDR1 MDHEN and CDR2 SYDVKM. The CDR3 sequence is CASSLVYEQFF. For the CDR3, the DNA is TGTGCCAGCAGTTTAGTCTATGAGCAGTTCTTC.

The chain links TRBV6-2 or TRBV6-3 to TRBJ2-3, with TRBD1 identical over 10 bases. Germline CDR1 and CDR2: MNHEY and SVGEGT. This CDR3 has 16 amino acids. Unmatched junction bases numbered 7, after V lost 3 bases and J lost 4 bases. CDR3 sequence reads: CASSYRRTGGPDTQYF. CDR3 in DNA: TGTGCCAGCAGTTATCGTCGGACAGGGGGGCCAGATACGCAGTATTTT.

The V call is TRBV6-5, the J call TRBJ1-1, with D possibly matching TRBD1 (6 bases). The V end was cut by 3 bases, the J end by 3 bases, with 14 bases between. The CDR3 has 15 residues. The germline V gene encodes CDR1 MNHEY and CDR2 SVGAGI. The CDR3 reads CASSYLQGLYTEAFF. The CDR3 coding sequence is TGTGCCAGCAGTTATTTGCAGGGGTTATACACTGAAGCTTTCTTT.

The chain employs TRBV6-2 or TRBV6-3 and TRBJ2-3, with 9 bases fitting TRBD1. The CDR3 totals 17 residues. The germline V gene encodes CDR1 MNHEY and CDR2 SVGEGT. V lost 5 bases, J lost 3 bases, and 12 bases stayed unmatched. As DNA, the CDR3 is TGTGCCAGCAGTCAATACAGGGGGCGCACCGGAACAGATACGCAGTATTTT. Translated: CASSQYRGRTGTDTQYF.

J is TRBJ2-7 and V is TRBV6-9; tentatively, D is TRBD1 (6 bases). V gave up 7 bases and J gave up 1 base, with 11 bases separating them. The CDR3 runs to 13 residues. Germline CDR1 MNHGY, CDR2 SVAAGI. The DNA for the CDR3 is TGTGCCAGCACCCTAGGACAGTCCTACGAGCAGTACTTC. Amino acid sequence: CASTLGQSYEQYF.

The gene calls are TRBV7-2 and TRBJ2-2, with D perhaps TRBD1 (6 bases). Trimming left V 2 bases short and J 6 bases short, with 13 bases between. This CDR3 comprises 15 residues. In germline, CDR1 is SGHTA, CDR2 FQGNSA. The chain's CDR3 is CASSLTRQVPGELFF. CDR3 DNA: TGTGCCAGCAGCTTAACCCGACAGGTCCCCGGGGAGCTGTTTTTT.

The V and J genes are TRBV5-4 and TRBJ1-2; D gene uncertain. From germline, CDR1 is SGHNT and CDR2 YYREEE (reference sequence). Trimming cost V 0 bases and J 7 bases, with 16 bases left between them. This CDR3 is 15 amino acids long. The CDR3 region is CASSLAGQEGFGYTF. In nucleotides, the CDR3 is TGTGCCAGCAGCTTGGCCGGGCAGGAGGGCTTTGGCTACACCTTC.

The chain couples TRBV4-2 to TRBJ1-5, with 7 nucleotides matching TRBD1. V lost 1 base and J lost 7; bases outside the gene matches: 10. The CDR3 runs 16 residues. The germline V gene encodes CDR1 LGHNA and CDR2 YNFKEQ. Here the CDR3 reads CASSQGSGGAEQPQHF. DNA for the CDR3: TGTGCCAGCAGCCAAGGATCAGGGGGTGCGGAGCAGCCCCAGCATTTT.

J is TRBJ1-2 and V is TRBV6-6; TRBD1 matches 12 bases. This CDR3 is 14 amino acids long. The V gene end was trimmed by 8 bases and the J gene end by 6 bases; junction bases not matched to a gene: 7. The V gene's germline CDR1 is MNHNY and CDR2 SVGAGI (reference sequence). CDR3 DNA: TGTGCCAGCGCCCGGGACAGGGGGCTTGATGGCTACACCTTC. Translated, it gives CASARDRGLDGYTF.

The CDR3: CASSPQVVDTQYF. The CDR3 DNA reads TGTGCCAGCAGCCCCCAGGTGGTAGATACGCAGTATTTT. This chain uses TRBV7-3 with TRBJ2-3, with no clear D. V was cut by 5 bases and J by 5 bases, with 11 bases left in between. Germline V gene data show CDR1 as SGHTA and CDR2 as FQGTGA. The CDR3 is 13 amino acids.

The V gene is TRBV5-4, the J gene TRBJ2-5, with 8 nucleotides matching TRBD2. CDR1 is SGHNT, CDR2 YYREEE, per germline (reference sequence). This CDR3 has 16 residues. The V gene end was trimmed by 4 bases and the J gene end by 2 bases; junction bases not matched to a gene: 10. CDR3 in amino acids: CASSQPGLAGQETQYF. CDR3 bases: TGTGCCAGCAGCCAGCCAGGACTAGCAGGGCAAGAGACCCAGTACTTC.

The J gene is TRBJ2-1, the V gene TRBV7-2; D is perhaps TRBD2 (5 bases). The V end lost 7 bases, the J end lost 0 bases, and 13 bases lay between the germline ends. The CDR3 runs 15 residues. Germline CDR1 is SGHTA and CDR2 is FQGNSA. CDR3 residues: CASNPDLSSYNEQFF. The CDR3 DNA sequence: TGTGCCAGCAACCCGGACTTGAGCTCCTACAATGAGCAGTTCTTC.

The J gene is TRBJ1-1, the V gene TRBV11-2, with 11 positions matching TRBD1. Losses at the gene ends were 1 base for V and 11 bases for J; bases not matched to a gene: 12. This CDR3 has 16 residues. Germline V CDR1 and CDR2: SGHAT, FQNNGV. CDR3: CASSLGIAGTGGNAFF. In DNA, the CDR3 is TGTGCCAGCAGCTTAGGGATTGCCGGGACAGGGGGGAACGCTTTCTTT.

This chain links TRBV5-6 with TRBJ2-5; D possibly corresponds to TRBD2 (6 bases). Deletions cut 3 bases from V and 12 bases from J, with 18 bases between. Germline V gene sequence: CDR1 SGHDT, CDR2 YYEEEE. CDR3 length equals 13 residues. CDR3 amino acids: CASSSPIFRGKYF. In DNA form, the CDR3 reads TGTGCCAGCAGCTCCCCCATCTTCCGGGGGAAGTACTTC.

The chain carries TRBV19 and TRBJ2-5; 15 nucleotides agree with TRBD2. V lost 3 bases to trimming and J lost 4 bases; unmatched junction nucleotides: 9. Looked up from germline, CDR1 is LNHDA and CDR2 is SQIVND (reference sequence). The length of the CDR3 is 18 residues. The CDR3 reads CASSIRAGTSGGRETQYF. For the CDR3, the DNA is TGTGCCAGTAGTATCCGGGCCGGGACTAGCGGGGGGAGAGAGACCCAGTACTTC.

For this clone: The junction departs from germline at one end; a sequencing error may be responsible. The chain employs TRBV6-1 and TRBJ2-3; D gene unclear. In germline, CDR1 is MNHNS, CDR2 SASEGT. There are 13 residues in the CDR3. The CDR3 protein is CASSEAAEDTQYF. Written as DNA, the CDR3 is TGTGCCAGCAGTGAAGCGGCAGAGGATACGCAATATTTT.

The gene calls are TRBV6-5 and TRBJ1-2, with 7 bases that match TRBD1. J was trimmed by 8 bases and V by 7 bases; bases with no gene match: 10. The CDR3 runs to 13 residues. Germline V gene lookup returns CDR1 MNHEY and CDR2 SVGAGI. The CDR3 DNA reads TGTGCCAGCAAATTAACAGGGGTTTTGGGCTACACCTTC. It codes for CASKLTGVLGYTF.